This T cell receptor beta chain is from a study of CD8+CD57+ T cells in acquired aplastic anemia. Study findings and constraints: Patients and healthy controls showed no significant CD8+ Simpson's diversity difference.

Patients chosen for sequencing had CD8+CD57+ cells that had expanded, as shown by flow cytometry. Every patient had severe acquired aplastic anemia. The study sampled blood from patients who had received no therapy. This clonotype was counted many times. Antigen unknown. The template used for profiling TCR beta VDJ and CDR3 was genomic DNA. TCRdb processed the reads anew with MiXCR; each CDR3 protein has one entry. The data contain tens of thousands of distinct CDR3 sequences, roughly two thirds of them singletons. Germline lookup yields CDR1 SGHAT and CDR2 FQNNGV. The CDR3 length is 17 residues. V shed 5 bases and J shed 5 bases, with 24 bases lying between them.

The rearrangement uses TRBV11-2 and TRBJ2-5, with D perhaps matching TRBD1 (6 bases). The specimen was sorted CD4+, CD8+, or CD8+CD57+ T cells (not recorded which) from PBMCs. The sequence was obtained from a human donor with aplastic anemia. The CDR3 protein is CASSPTAAQGIGETQYF. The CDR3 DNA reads TGTGCCAGCAGCCCCACAGCCGCTCAGGGGATAGGGGAGACCCAGTACTTC.